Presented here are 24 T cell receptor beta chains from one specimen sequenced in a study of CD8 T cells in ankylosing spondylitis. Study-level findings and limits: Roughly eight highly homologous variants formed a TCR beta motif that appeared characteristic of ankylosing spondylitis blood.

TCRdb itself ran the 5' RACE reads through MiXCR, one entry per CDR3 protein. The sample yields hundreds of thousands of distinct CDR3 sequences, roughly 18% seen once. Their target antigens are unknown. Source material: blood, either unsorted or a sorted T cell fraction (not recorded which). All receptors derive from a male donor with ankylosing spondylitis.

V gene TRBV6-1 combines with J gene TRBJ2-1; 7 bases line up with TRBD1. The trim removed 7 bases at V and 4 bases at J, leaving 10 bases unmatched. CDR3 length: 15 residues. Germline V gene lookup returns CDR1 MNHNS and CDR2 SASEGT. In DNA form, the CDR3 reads TGTGCCAGCACCAGAGGGGGCCTTGCTTACAATGAGCAGTTCTTC. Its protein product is CASTRGGLAYNEQFF.

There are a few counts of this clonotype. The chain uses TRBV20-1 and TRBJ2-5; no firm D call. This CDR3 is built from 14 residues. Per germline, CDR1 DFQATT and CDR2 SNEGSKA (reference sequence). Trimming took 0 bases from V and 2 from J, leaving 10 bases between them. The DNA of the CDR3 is TGCAGTGCTAGAGATCCGGGTCTACAAGAGACCCAGTACTTC. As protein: CSARDPGLQETQYF.

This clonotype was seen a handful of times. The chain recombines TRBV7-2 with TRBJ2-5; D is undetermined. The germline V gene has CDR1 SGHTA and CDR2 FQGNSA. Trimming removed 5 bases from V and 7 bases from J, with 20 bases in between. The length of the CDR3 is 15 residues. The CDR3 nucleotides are TGTGCCAGCAGCCCCTCCGTTGGGGTGGAAGGGACCCAGTACTTC. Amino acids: CASSPSVGVEGTQYF.

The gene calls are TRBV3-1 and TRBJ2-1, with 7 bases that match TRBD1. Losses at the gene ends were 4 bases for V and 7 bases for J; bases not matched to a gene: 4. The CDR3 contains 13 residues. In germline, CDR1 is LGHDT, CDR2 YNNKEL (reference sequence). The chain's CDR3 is CASSRLTGNEQFF. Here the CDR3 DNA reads TGTGCCAGCAGCCGCCTGACAGGGAATGAGCAGTTCTTC.

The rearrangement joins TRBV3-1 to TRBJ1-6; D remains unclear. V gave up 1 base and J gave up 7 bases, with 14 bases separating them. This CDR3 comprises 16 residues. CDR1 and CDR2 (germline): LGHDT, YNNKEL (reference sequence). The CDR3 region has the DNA TGTGCCAGCAGCCAAGTGGGCCCACCCGGGAATTCACCCCTCCACTTT. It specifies CASSQVGPPGNSPLHF.

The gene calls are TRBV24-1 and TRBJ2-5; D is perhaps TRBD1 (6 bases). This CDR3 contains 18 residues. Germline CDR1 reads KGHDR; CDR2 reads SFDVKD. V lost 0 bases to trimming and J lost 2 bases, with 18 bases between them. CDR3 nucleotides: TGTGCCACCAGTGATTTGCCCCTCCCTGGGGGCGGACAAGAGACCCAGTACTTC. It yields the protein CATSDLPLPGGGQETQYF.

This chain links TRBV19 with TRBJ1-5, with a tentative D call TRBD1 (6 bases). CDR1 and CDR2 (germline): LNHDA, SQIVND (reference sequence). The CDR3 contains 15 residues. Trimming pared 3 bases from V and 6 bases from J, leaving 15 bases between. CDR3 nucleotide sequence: TGTGCCAGTAGTATCGGGGGGGGCAGCGGTCAGCCCCAGCATTTT. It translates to CASSIGGGSGQPQHF.

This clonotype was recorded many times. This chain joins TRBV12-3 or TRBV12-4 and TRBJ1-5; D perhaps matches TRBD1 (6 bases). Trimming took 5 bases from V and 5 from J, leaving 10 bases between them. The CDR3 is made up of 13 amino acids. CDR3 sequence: CASSGQGHQPQHF. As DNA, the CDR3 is TGTGCCAGCAGTGGGCAGGGGCATCAGCCCCAGCATTTT.

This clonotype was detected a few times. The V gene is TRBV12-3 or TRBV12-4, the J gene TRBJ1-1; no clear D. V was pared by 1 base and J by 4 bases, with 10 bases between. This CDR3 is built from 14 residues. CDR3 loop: CASSLEGGGTEAFF. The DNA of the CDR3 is TGTGCCAGCAGTTTAGAAGGAGGCGGCACTGAAGCTTTCTTT.

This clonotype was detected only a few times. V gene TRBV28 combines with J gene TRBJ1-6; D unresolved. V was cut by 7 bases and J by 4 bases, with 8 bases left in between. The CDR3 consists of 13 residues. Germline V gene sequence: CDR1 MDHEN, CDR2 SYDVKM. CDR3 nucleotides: TGTGCCAGCAAGCGGCAGTATAATTCACCCCTCCACTTT. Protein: CASKRQYNSPLHF.

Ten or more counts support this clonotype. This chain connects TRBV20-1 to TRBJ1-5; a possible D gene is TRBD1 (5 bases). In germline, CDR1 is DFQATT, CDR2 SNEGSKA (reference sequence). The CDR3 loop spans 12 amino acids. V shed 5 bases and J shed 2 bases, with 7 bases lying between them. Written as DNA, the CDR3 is TGCAGTGCTTCGGGGGGCAATCAGCCCCAGCATTTT. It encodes CSASGGNQPQHF.

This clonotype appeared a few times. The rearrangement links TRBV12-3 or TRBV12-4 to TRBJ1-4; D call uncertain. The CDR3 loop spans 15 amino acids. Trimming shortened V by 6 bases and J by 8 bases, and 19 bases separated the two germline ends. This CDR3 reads CASSPSLSGGEKLFF. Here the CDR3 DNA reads TGTGCCAGCAGCCCGTCTTTGTCGGGAGGGGAAAAACTGTTTTTT.

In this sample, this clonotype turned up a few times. The CDR3, as DNA: TGCAGTGCTAGGGACCTTAATGAAAAACTGTTTTTT. Its protein product is CSARDLNEKLFF. This sequence joins TRBV20-1 and TRBJ1-4; D is unresolved. Germline V gene lookup returns CDR1 DFQATT and CDR2 SNEGSKA (reference sequence). The ends were cut back, 3 bases at V and 4 bases at J, with 6 bases in the middle. The CDR3 extends over 12 amino acids.

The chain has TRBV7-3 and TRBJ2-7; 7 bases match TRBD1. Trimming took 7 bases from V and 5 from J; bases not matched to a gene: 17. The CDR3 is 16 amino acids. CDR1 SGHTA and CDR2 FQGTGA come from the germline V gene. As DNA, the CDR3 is TGTGCCAGCACCATCCATCCCATGGACAGGCTCCACGAGCAGTACTTC. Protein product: CASTIHPMDRLHEQYF.

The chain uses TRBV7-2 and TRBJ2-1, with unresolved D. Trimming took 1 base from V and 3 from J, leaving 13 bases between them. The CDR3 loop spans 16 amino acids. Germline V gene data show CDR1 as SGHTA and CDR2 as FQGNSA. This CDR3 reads CASSLVFGRYYNEQFF. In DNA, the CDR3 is TGTGCCAGCAGCTTAGTGTTCGGACGCTACTACAATGAGCAGTTCTTC.

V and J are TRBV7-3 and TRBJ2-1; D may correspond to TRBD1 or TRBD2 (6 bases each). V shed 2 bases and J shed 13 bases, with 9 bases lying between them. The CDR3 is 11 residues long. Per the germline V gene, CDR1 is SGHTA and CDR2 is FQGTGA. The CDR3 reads CASSLGGRQFF. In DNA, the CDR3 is TGTGCCAGCAGCTTAGGGGGGCGACAGTTCTTC.

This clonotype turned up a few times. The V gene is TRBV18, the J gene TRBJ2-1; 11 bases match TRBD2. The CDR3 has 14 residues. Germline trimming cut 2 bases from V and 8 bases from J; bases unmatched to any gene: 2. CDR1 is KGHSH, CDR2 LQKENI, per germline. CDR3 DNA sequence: TGTGCCAGCTCACCAACTAGCGGGAGCCATGAGCAGTTCTTC. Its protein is CASSPTSGSHEQFF.

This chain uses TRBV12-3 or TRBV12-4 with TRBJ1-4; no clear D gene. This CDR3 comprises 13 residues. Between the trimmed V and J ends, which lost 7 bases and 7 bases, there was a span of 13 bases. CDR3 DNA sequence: TGTGCCAGCACGAACTGGGGTGTTGAAAAACTGTTTTTT. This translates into CASTNWGVEKLFF.

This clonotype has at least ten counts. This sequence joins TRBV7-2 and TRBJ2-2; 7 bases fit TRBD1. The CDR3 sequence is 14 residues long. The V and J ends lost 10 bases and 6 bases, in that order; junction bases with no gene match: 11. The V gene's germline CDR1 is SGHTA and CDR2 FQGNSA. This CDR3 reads CATGRQGSPGELFF. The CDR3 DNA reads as TGTGCCACAGGGAGACAGGGTAGCCCCGGGGAGCTGTTTTTT. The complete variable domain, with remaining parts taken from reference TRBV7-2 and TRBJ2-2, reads GAGVSQSPSNKVTEKGKDVELRCDPISGHTALYWYRQSLGQGLEFLIYFQGNSAPDKSGLPSDRFSAERTGGSVSTLTIQRTQQEDSAVYLCATGRQGSPGELFFGEGSRLTVL.

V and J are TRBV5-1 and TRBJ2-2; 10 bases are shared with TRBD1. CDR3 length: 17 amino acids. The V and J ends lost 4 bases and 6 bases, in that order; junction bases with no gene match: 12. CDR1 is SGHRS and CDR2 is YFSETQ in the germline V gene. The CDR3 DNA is TGCGCCAGCAGCCGGAACCGGGACAGGGGTGTTGCCGGGGAGCTGTTTTTT. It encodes CASSRNRDRGVAGELFF.

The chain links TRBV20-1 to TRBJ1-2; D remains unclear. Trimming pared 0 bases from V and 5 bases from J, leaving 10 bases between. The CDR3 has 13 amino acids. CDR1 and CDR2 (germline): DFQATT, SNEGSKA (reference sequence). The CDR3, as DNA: TGCAGTGCTAGAGAGGCGGACGGGTATGGCTACACCTTC. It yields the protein CSAREADGYGYTF.

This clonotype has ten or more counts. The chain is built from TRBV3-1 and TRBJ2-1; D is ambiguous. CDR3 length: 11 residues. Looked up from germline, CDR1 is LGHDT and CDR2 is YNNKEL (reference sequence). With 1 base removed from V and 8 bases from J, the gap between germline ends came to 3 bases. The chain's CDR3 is CASSQVDEQFF. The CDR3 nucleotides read TGTGCCAGCAGCCAAGTAGATGAGCAGTTCTTC.

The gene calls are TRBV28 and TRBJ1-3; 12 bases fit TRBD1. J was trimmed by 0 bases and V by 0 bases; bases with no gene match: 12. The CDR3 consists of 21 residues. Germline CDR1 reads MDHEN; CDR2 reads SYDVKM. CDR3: CASSLWGTGGAPYFSGNTIYF. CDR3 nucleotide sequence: TGTGCCAGCAGTTTATGGGGGACAGGGGGCGCCCCCTACTTCTCTGGAAACACCATATATTTT.

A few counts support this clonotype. The CDR3 sequence: CATKFGGDTEAFF. The CDR3 DNA sequence: TGTGCCACCAAGTTTGGTGGGGACACTGAAGCTTTCTTT. V and J are TRBV10-3 and TRBJ1-1; no reliable D call. Germline values: CDR1 ENHRY, CDR2 SYGVKD. Trimming took off 10 bases at V and 3 bases at J, with 15 bases between the two ends. The CDR3 contains 13 residues.